A selection of T cell receptor beta chains follows, all from one sample in a study of response to subunit inactivated influenza vaccine. TCRdb analysed the RT-PCR reads with MiXCR anew, one entry per CDR3 protein. Counted here are 600,000 to 850,000 distinct CDR3 sequences, approximately 15% occurring once; the ten biggest clones make up 7.5% to 8%. The specimen was PBMCs from blood, collected 14 days before vaccination. The receptor set was obtained from a man between 50 and 59 years old who received an inactivated influenza vaccine. Both conserved end residues are part of each CDR3. D genes are given only for firm matches. Only some rows state a clone size, as once, few, many or a class for expanded clones.

abundance,j_gene,d_gene,v_gene,CDR3aa,CDR3nt
many,TRBJ1-2,NA,TRBV28,CASSSEPAGFNYGYTF,TGTGCCAGCAGTAGTGAACCGGCAGGTTTTAACTATGGCTACACCTTC
many,TRBJ2-1,TRBD2,TRBV12-3/TRBV12-4,CASSPTSGNEQFF,TGTGCCAGCAGTCCGACTAGCGGGAATGAGCAGTTCTTC
NA,TRBJ2-3,TRBD1,TRBV7-9,CASSRATGTGTDTQYF,TGTGCCAGCAGCCGCGCTACCGGGACAGGAACAGATACGCAGTATTTT
many,TRBJ2-7,NA,TRBV28,CASSFSYEQYF,TGTGCCAGCAGTTTCTCCTACGAGCAGTACTTC
NA,TRBJ1-1,NA,TRBV20-1,CSAHTGREAFF,TGCAGTGCTCACACAGGCCGAGAAGCTTTCTTT
few,TRBJ2-3,NA,TRBV6-1,CATTGDPGDTDTQYF,TGTGCCACTACGGGAGACCCGGGGGACACAGATACGCAGTATTTT
few,TRBJ2-1,NA,TRBV29-1,CSVEGRARNEQFF,TGCAGCGTTGAGGGCAGGGCGAGGAATGAGCAGTTCTTC
NA,TRBJ1-2,NA,TRBV25-1,CASSEAGPGPYGYTF,TGTGCCAGCAGTGAAGCCGGACCGGGGCCCTATGGCTACACCTTC
few,TRBJ2-7,NA,TRBV3-1,CASSQGGAAGEQYF,TGTGCCAGCAGCCAAGGAGGGGCTGCCGGCGAGCAGTACTTC
few,TRBJ1-5,NA,TRBV20-1,CSARHSNQPQHF,TGCAGCGCCCGGCATAGCAATCAGCCCCAGCATTTT
NA,TRBJ2-3,TRBD2,TRBV6-5,CASSYLGGSGGSDTQYF,TGTGCCAGCAGTTACTTAGGGGGTAGCGGGGGGTCAGATACGCAGTATTTT
NA,TRBJ2-1,NA,TRBV29-1,CSVAVPPTQYNEQFF,TGCAGCGTTGCTGTCCCCCCCACCCAATACAATGAGCAGTTCTTC
NA,TRBJ1-5,NA,TRBV28,CASSPRGLRGSQPQHF,TGTGCCAGCAGTCCGCGGGGCCTTCGAGGGTCTCAGCCCCAGCATTTT
NA,TRBJ2-3,NA,TRBV7-8,CASSYGRGNTQYF,TGTGCCAGCAGCTATGGGCGGGGAAATACGCAGTATTTT
many,TRBJ2-1,TRBD2,TRBV7-2,CASSLGGLALYNEQFF,TGTGCCAGCAGCTTAGGGGGACTAGCCCTTTACAATGAGCAGTTCTTC
few,TRBJ1-4,NA,TRBV7-2,CASSLNRQVNEKLFF,TGTGCCAGCAGCTTAAACCGACAGGTTAATGAAAAACTGTTTTTT
few,TRBJ1-1,NA,TRBV7-9,CASTDKNTEAFF,TGTGCCAGCACTGACAAGAACACTGAAGCTTTCTTT
NA,TRBJ2-7,TRBD2,TRBV19,CASSRGTSGITVQYF,TGTGCCAGTAGTAGAGGGACTAGCGGGATTACTGTGCAGTACTTC
NA,TRBJ1-2,NA,TRBV5-1,CASSVWGNEDGYTF,TGCGCCAGCAGTGTGTGGGGGAATGAGGATGGCTACACCTTC
once,TRBJ2-7,TRBD1,TRBV4-1,CASSHPSGTGSHEQYF,TGCGCCAGCAGCCACCCCTCAGGGACAGGGTCCCACGAGCAGTACTTC
NA,TRBJ2-1,TRBD2,TRBV20-1,CSARVFRGLAKVFF,TGCAGTGCTAGAGTTTTCCGCGGACTAGCGAAGGTGTTCTTC
many,TRBJ2-1,TRBD2,TRBV12-3/TRBV12-4,CASSPGGGNEQFF,TGTGCCAGCAGCCCCGGGGGAGGGAATGAGCAGTTCTTC
NA,TRBJ2-3,NA,TRBV6-2/TRBV6-3,CASSPAGPTTQYF,TGTGCCAGCAGCCCCGCAGGACCAACTACGCAGTATTTT
NA,TRBJ2-7,NA,TRBV7-9,CASSIKQGLYEQYF,TGTGCCAGCAGCATAAAGCAGGGTCTCTACGAGCAGTACTTC
few,TRBJ2-7,NA,TRBV12-3/TRBV12-4,CASSRFLGYEQYF,TGTGCCAGCAGCCGTTTTTTGGGCTACGAGCAGTACTTC
few,TRBJ1-4,TRBD1,TRBV20-1,CSAQGTVHEKLFF,TGCAGTGCCCAAGGGACAGTTCATGAAAAACTGTTTTTT
few,TRBJ1-4,NA,TRBV4-3,CASSQGLREKLFF,TGCGCCAGCAGCCAAGGCCTTCGAGAAAAACTGTTTTTT
NA,TRBJ2-3,NA,TRBV29-1,CSVGTSRASTDTQYF,TGCAGCGTCGGTACTAGCAGGGCTAGCACAGATACGCAGTATTTT
NA,TRBJ1-1,TRBD1,TRBV11-2,CASSIGPDRAKAFF,TGTGCCAGCAGCATAGGCCCCGACAGGGCTAAAGCTTTCTTT
NA,TRBJ1-2,TRBD1,TRBV29-1,CSVDRTGTYTF,TGCAGCGTTGATCGGACAGGGACCTACACCTTC
NA,TRBJ2-1,NA,TRBV11-2,CASSVGTQGGYEQFF,TGTGCCAGCAGCGTCGGGACTCAGGGGGGCTATGAGCAGTTCTTC
NA,TRBJ2-5,NA,TRBV20-1,CSARDGGARFGETQYF,TGCAGTGCTAGAGATGGCGGGGCGCGGTTTGGAGAGACCCAGTACTTC
NA,TRBJ2-1,NA,TRBV24-1,CATSDLEEQFF,TGTGCCACCAGTGATTTAGAGGAGCAGTTCTTC
many,TRBJ2-2,TRBD1,TRBV9,CASSPRTGLNTGELFF,TGTGCCAGCAGCCCCAGGACAGGATTAAACACCGGGGAGCTGTTTTTT
NA,TRBJ1-5,NA,TRBV7-8,CASSPGGRSNQPQHF,TGTGCCAGCAGCCCGGGGGGCCGAAGCAATCAGCCCCAGCATTTT
few,TRBJ2-7,NA,TRBV6-5,CASSYAQFLSEQYF,TGTGCCAGCAGTTACGCACAATTCCTCTCCGAGCAGTACTTC
NA,TRBJ1-1,NA,TRBV12-3/TRBV12-4,CASRWGSEAFF,TGTGCCAGCCGATGGGGGTCTGAAGCTTTCTTT
NA,TRBJ2-3,NA,TRBV9,CASSVVDPDTQYF,TGTGCCAGCAGCGTAGTAGACCCAGATACGCAGTATTTT
NA,TRBJ2-1,TRBD2,TRBV7-3,CASSSGNSGRWSYNEQFF,TGTGCCAGCAGCTCGGGAAATAGCGGGAGATGGTCCTACAATGAGCAGTTCTTC
NA,TRBJ1-1,TRBD1,TRBV20-1,CSARVGTGVTEAFF,TGCAGTGCTAGAGTGGGGACAGGGGTGACTGAAGCTTTCTTT
NA,TRBJ2-3,NA,TRBV29-1,CSSRGGTGSDTQYF,TGCAGCTCCCGCGGGGGGACAGGGTCAGATACGCAGTATTTT
few,TRBJ2-2,NA,TRBV7-9,CASSLRRGTGELFF,TGTGCCAGCAGCTTAAGGCGGGGAACCGGGGAGCTGTTTTTT
NA,TRBJ2-1,NA,TRBV20-1,CSAEWGATKDEQFF,TGCAGTGCTGAATGGGGGGCTACAAAGGATGAGCAGTTCTTC
few,TRBJ2-1,NA,TRBV7-2,CASSGLGSEQFF,TGTGCCAGCAGCGGGCTAGGTAGTGAGCAGTTCTTC
NA,TRBJ2-1,TRBD1,TRBV20-1,CSARSGGNEQFF,TGCAGTGCTAGATCAGGGGGCAATGAGCAGTTCTTC
NA,TRBJ2-3,TRBD2,TRBV18,CASSPQREALTQNF,TGTGCCAGCTCACCCCAGCGGGAGGCTCTCACACAGAATTTT